This T cell receptor (beta chain) was sequenced for a study of T-cell memory formation after mild COVID-19. The germline gives CDR1 LGHNA, CDR2 YNFKEQ. V lost 0 bases and J 6 bases, leaving 6 bases between the germline ends. The CDR3 totals 12 residues. In TCRdb, the 5' RACE reads were re-called with MiXCR into one record per CDR3 protein. The table records some 300,000 distinct CDR3 sequences, 20% to 25% of them present only once. This sequence originates from a man younger than 30 who had mild COVID-19 (a few samples of this study predate the infection). Cell type and time point are not known. The sample taken for sequencing was PBMCs or a T cell subset sorted from them (not recorded which). V gene TRBV4-2 combines with J gene TRBJ2-7, with D unresolved. For the CDR3, the DNA is TGTGCCAGCAGCCAAGATGGGGTCGAGCAGTACTTC. Translation: CASSQDGVEQYF.